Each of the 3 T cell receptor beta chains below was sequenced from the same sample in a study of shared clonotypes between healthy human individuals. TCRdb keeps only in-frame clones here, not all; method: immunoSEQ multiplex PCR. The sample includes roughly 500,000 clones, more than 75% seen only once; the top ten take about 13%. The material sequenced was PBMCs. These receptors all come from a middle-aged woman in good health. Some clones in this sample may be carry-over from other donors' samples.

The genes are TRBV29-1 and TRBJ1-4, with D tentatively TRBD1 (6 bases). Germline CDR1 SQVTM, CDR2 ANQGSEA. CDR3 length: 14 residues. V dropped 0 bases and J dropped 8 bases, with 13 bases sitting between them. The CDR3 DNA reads TGCAGCGTTGAAGACGGGGGGGCGCAGGAAAAACTGTTTTTT. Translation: CSVEDGGAQEKLFF. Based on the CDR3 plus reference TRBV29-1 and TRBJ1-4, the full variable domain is SAVISQKPSRDICQRGTSLTIQCQVDSQVTMMFWYRQQPGQSLTLIATANQGSEATYESGFVIDKFPISRPNLTFSTLTVSNMSPEDSSIYLCSVEDGGAQEKLFFGSGTQLSVL.

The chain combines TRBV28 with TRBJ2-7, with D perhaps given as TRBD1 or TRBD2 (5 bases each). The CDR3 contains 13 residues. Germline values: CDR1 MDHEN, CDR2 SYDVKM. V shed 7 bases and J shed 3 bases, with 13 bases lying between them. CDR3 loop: CASTGTPSYEQYF. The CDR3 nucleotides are TGTGCCAGCACAGGGACCCCGAGCTACGAGCAGTACTTC.

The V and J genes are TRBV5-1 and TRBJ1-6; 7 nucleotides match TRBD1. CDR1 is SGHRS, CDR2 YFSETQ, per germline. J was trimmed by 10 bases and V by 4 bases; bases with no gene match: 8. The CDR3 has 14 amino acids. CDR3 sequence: CASSVNTGESPLHF. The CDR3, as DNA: TGCGCCAGCAGCGTAAATACAGGGGAATCACCCCTCCACTTT.